These 10 T cell receptor beta chains were all obtained from the same sample, sequenced in a study of OX40 agonist ivuxolimab in advanced cancers. Library preparation used the immunoSEQ multiplex PCR assay. Here the immuneACCESS table is served through TCRdb, limited to in-frame sequences with V and J called. Missing clones are a known gap in these copies; in checked studies unresolved V genes cover under half, and the rest lacks a known reason. This sample holds tens of thousands of clones; 80% were observed only once. Approximately 7.5% of the sample belongs to the ten largest clones. Source: CD4+ or CD8+ T cells sorted from blood, taken in a trial of the OX40 agonist ivuxolimab. Receptors originate from an adult with an advanced solid tumor such as melanoma, head and neck, liver or kidney cancer.

This clone has only a few counts. This chain joins TRBV7-2 and TRBJ2-7; TRBD2 might be the D (5 bases). Germline assignment: CDR1 SGHTA and CDR2 FQGNSA. Trimming stripped 3 bases from V and 0 bases from J, with 9 bases between. This CDR3 is built from 14 residues. The CDR3 region is CASSFGGSSYEQYF. CDR3 DNA sequence: TGTGCCAGCAGCTTTGGAGGCTCCTCCTACGAGCAGTACTTC.

The V and J genes are TRBV14 and TRBJ2-7; 8 bases map to TRBD2. CDR1 and CDR2 from the germline V gene are SGHDN and FVKESK. V trimming: 2 bases; J trimming: 6 bases; junction bases outside the gene matches: 9. There are 15 residues in the CDR3. CDR3 amino acids: CASSQTGLVSSEQYF. In DNA form, the CDR3 reads TGTGCCAGCAGCCAAACGGGACTAGTTTCATCCGAGCAGTACTTC.

The chain is built from TRBV6-1 and TRBJ2-7; the match to TRBD1 covers 7 bases. The V segment lost 6 bases and the J segment 7 bases; nucleotides outside the gene matches: 9. Looked up from germline, CDR1 is MNHNS and CDR2 is SASEGT. The CDR3 totals 13 residues. DNA of the CDR3: TGTGCCAGCAGCCAGGACAGGTACCGGGAGCAGTACTTC. Translation: CASSQDRYREQYF.

The chain has TRBV2 and TRBJ2-3; no clear D gene. The CDR3 is made up of 16 amino acids. The V end lost 5 bases, the J end lost 3 bases, and 18 bases lay between the germline ends. CDR1 is SNHLY, CDR2 FYNNEI, per germline. Here the CDR3 DNA reads TGTGCCAGCAGTCGGGTCTCAATCACGAGGACAGATACGCAGTATTTT. It codes for CASSRVSITRTDTQYF.

The J gene is TRBJ2-7, the V gene TRBV19; maybe TRBD2 (5 bases). Trimming removed 5 bases at V and 2 bases at J, with 16 bases between. The CDR3 is 15 residues long. Per the germline V gene, CDR1 is LNHDA and CDR2 is SQIVND (reference sequence). Here the CDR3 DNA reads TGTGCCAGTAGTCTCTCGACTACTACAGCCTACGAGCAGTACTTC. Encoded protein: CASSLSTTTAYEQYF.

This clone ranks as medium-sized (0.01 to 0.1%). This specimen includes other DNA sequences encoding the same CDR3. The J gene is TRBJ2-7, the V gene TRBV11-2; D may be TRBD1 or TRBD2 (5 bases each). Deletions cut 2 bases from V and 6 bases from J, with 17 bases between. There are 15 residues in the CDR3. Per germline, CDR1 SGHAT and CDR2 FQNNGV. As DNA, the CDR3 is TGTGCCAGCAGCTTAATTTCGGAGGCGCAGGGCGAGCAGTACTTC. Protein product: CASSLISEAQGEQYF.

The V call is TRBV7-5, the J call TRBJ2-2; the DNA was not compared with TRBD2, the D call given in the table. TRBV7-5 is deemed a pseudogene. The CDR3 spans 18 residues. The CDR3 reads CVRSLEPGLAANTGELFF. The CDR3 DNA sequence: TGTGTCAGAAGCTTAGAGCCGGGACTAGCAGCAAACACCGGGGAGCTGTTTTTT.

V and J are TRBV7-8 and TRBJ2-7, with 13 nucleotides matching TRBD2. In germline, CDR1 is SGHVS, CDR2 FQNEAQ. The junction had 9 bases not matched to a gene; V was cut back by 6 bases and J by 4 bases. The CDR3 covers 16 residues. The CDR3 region is CASSYPGTSGMYEQYF. The DNA for the CDR3 is TGTGCCAGCAGTTACCCGGGGACTAGCGGGATGTACGAGCAGTACTTC.

The genes are TRBV4-2 and TRBJ2-3; TRBD2 matches 16 bases. The CDR3 loop spans 16 amino acids. The ends lost 5 bases at V and 4 bases at J; junction bases unmatched: 3. Germline CDR1 and CDR2: LGHNA and YNFKEQ. CDR3 coding DNA: TGTGCCAGCAGCACGGGACTAGCGGGAGGGTCAGATACGCAGTATTTT. Its translation is CASSTGLAGGSDTQYF.

The sample holds one count of this clone. The chain links TRBV5-1 to TRBJ1-1; no reliable D call. Trimming took 0 bases from V and 0 from J, leaving 6 bases between them. This CDR3 has 14 residues. CDR1 SGHRS and CDR2 YFSETQ come from the germline V gene. The CDR3, as DNA: TGCGCCAGCAGCTTGGACGGTGTGAACACTGAAGCTTTCTTT. This translates into CASSLDGVNTEAFF.